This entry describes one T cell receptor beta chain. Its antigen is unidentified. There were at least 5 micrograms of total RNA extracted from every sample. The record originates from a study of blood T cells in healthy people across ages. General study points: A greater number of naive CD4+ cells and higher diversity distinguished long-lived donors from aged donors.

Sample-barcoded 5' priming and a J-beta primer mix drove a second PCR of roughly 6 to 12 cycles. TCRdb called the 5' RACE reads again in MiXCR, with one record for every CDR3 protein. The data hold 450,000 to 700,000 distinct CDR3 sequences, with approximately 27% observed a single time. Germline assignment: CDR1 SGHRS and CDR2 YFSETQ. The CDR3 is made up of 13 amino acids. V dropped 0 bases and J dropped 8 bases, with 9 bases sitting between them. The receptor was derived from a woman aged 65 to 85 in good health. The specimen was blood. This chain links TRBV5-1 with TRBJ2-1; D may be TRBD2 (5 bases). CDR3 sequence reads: CASSLGQRDEQFF. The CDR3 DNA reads TGCGCCAGCAGCTTGGGGCAGAGGGATGAGCAGTTCTTC. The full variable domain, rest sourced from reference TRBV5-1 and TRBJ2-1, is KAGVTQTPRYLIKTRGQQVTLSCSPISGHRSVSWYQQTPGQGLQFLFEYFSETQRNKGNFPGRFSGRQFSNSRSEMNVSTLELGDSALYLCASSLGQRDEQFFGPGTRLTVL.